This T cell receptor (beta chain) derives from a study of blood T cell repertoires in COVID-19. Overall study: Sample material is recorded as cDNA or gDNA derived from T cells, B-cell-depleted T cells, or PBMCs.

The CDR3 length is 16 residues. The germline gives CDR1 SGHAT, CDR2 FQNNGV. V gave up 4 bases and J gave up 2 bases; unmatched junction bases: 8. Patients at the Seattle site were enrolled during active infection and followed longitudinally. Data came from immunoSEQ multiplex PCR; TCRdb stores just in-frame clones and leaves some out. The sample records fewer than 150,000 clones, approximately 85% being singletons. This rearrangement joins TRBV11-2 to TRBJ2-3; 8 bases line up with TRBD2. The TCR sequence derives from an older woman with COVID-19, enrolled during active disease. The sequencing sample was made of peripheral blood. This CDR3 reads CASSSSLAANTDTQYF. CDR3 coding DNA: TGTGCCAGCAGCTCCTCACTAGCGGCGAACACAGATACGCAGTATTTT.